In this sample, the clone carrying this T cell receptor (beta chain) turned up many times. The antigen is unknown. CDR3 length: 12 amino acids. V was clipped by 4 bases and J by 1 base, with 8 bases between them. CDR1 SQVTM and CDR2 ANQGSEA come from the germline V gene. Symptoms, serum thyroxine and TRAb, thyroid ultrasound, and orbital computed tomography formed the diagnostic basis. Transcripts of RNA were the source for amplifying TCR beta CDR3 regions. HTBI primers were used in a first-round RT-PCR, which preceded a second-round multiplex PCR. TCRdb reprocessed the multiplex PCR reads with MiXCR, giving one entry per CDR3 protein. The sample lists 400,000 or so distinct CDR3 sequences, approximately 18% occurring once. The source of the sample is a study of Graves' ophthalmopathy and Graves' hyperthyroidism. Background on the study: Investigators collected peripheral blood at initial diagnosis, before any treatment was given. Study results and limitations: At around 65% sensitivity and over 72% specificity, the model predicted progression of the ophthalmopathy.

The sequence came from an adult woman with stable Graves' hyperthyroidism. Source material: peripheral blood. The rearrangement links TRBV29-1 to TRBJ2-7; D ambiguous. CDR3 nucleotide sequence: TGCAGCGTTGGTGGGCAGTCCTACGAGCAGTACTTC. This sequence encodes CSVGGQSYEQYF.